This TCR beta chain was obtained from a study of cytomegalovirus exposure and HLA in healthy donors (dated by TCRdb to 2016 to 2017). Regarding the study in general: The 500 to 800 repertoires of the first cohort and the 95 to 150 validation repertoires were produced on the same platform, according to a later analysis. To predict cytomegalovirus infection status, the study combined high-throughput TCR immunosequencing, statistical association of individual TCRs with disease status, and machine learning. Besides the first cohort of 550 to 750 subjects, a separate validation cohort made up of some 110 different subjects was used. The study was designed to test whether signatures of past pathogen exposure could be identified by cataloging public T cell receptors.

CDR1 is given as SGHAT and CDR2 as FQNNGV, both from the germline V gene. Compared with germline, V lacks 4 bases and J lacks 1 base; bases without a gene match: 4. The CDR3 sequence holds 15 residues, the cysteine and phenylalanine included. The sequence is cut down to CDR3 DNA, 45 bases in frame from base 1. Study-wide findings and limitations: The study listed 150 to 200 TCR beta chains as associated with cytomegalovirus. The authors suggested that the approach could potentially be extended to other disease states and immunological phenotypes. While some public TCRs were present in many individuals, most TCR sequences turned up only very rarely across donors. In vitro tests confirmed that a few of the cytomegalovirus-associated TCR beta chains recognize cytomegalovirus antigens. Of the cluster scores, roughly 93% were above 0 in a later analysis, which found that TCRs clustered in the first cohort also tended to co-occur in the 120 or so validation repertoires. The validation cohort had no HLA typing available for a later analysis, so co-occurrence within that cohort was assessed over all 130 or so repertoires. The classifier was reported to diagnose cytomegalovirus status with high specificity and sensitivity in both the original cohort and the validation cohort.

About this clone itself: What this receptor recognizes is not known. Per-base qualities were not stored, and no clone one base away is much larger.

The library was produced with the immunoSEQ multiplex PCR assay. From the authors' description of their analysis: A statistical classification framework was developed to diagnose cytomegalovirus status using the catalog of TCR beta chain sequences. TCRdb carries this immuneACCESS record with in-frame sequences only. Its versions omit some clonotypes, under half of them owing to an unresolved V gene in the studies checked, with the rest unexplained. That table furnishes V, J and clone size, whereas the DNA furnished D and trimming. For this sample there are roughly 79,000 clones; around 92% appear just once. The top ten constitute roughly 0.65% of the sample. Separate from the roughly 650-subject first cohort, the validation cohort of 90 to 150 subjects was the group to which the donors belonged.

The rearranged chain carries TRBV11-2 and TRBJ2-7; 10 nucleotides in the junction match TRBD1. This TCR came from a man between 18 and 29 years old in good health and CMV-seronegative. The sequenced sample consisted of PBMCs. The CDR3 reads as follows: CASSSDRGRSYEQYF. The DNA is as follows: TGTGCCAGCAGCTCTGACAGGGGGCGATCCTACGAGCAGTACTTC.